This is a list of T cell receptor beta chains from one sample in a study of T-cell reconstitution after alpha-beta-depleted transplantation in children. From the PCR reads, TCRdb called clonotypes with MiXCR, one entry per CDR3 protein. The data hold about 58,000 distinct CDR3 sequences, with approximately 46% observed a single time. Specimen: PBMCs, mostly from graft donor cells, collected 360 days after TCRalphabeta/CD19-depleted stem cell transplant. These receptors all come from a male patient between 10 and 17 years old who had a stem cell transplant for acute lymphoblastic leukemia, so the T cells may come from the graft donor. CDR3s include the opening cysteine and the closing phenylalanine or tryptophan. Clone size is given for some rows only: seen once, a few or many times, or a class if the clone is expanded.

V,J,size,CDR3
TRBV11-3,TRBJ2-2,-,CASSLDPLVSNTGELFF
TRBV6-1,TRBJ1-3,few,CASRNGQVGDTIYF
TRBV29-1,TRBJ2-1,-,CSTSLAAFYNEQFF
TRBV29-1,TRBJ2-1,few,CSVRTYNEQFF
TRBV27,TRBJ2-7,few,CASSPYEQYF
TRBV9,TRBJ2-1,-,CASSLVWYNEQFF
TRBV29-1,TRBJ2-1,-,CSVPRRLAVYNEQFF
TRBV10-3,TRBJ2-7,-,CAISESTGPTPYEQYF
TRBV29-1,TRBJ2-5,-,CSVGLGQGQAQYF
TRBV5-1,TRBJ1-1,few,CASSLNRGGNTEAFF
TRBV10-3,TRBJ1-5,-,CAISESAAGYSNQPQHF
TRBV7-6,TRBJ2-1,few,CASSLLAGRQFF
TRBV27,TRBJ2-7,-,CASRGREQYF
TRBV24-1,TRBJ2-2,-,CATTSTSGELFF
TRBV6-1,TRBJ2-3,-,CASRPSKWGASTDTQYF
TRBV12-3/TRBV12-4,TRBJ2-5,-,CASSSSRQIQETQYF
TRBV20-1,TRBJ2-1,-,CSATSINSYNEQFF
TRBV5-6,TRBJ2-1,-,CASSPPRTYSYNEQFF
TRBV28,TRBJ2-1,-,CASSTIPSGSSYNEQFF
TRBV12-3/TRBV12-4,TRBJ2-4,few,CASSSGGDIQYF
TRBV7-8,TRBJ1-2,-,CASSLSGNHRAGYTF
TRBV5-1,TRBJ2-1,-,CASRSGTSTDEQFF
TRBV27,TRBJ2-3,-,CASSLSQDTQYF
TRBV5-4,TRBJ2-1,-,CASSWTPGQRPNEQFF
TRBV6-6,TRBJ2-1,-,CASSARDYNEQFF
TRBV10-3,TRBJ2-3,many,CAISGTGTDTQYF
TRBV29-1,TRBJ2-3,-,CSVYVRGTDTQYF
TRBV5-1,TRBJ2-7,-,CASSFFQLAGGVEQYF
TRBV12-3/TRBV12-4,TRBJ2-2,few,CASSPPTGGLSGELFF
TRBV7-6,TRBJ2-7,-,CASSLASSGRPISGEQYF
TRBV25-1,TRBJ2-7,-,CASRLEGSYEQYF
TRBV28,TRBJ2-6,-,CASSFPFSGANVLTF
TRBV11-1,TRBJ1-2,once,CASSLRPSRDRGGYGYTF
TRBV12-3/TRBV12-4,TRBJ2-1,-,CASSLGGDQFF
TRBV14,TRBJ2-5,-,CASSQGRQVQETQYF
TRBV12-3/TRBV12-4,TRBJ2-2,-,CASSLGGGVTGELFF
TRBV5-1,TRBJ1-3,-,CASSLQGGGNTIYF
TRBV7-8,TRBJ2-1,-,CASTPGGGRVSYNEQFF
TRBV7-9,TRBJ2-2,-,CASSPLHFMNTGELFF
TRBV7-8,TRBJ2-3,-,CASSLGVSDTQYF
TRBV7-2,TRBJ2-7,-,CASSVPGTGNPHEQYF
TRBV20-1,TRBJ2-2,-,CSVDAGTGELFF
TRBV12-3/TRBV12-4,TRBJ2-2,few,CASSRLAGASGELFF
TRBV6-5,TRBJ2-7,-,CASSYTPSDRAYEQYF
TRBV12-3/TRBV12-4,TRBJ2-7,once,CASSPRQGTYEQYF
TRBV28,TRBJ1-1,few,CASSSGGHTEAFF
TRBV29-1,TRBJ2-3,-,CSVEVFVTDTQYF
TRBV5-4,TRBJ2-2,-,CASSLSLRSGGPNTGELFF
TRBV12-3/TRBV12-4,TRBJ1-2,-,CASSTPGAPRGYTF
TRBV28,TRBJ2-7,-,CASSPRRRLEEQYF
TRBV27,TRBJ2-7,few,CASRRLAVTYEQYF
TRBV12-3/TRBV12-4,TRBJ1-1,-,CASSLGPNTEAFF
TRBV29-1,TRBJ1-1,-,CSPQAGGIVEAFF
TRBV5-1,TRBJ2-1,-,CASCRDSYNEQFF
TRBV27,TRBJ2-7,many,CASSLNEQYF
TRBV12-5,TRBJ1-1,-,CASGYPRIRNTEAFF
TRBV20-1,TRBJ2-7,-,CSAPPTASYEQYF
TRBV2,TRBJ2-5,-,CASGPRVRETQYF
TRBV7-3,TRBJ1-1,-,CASSPGGFPNTEAFF